One T cell receptor beta chain is described in this entry. The antigen is undetermined. Individually, TCR cDNA molecules were each labelled with a unique molecular identifier. MiXCR, applied by TCRdb to the 5' RACE reads, yields one record per CDR3 protein. The data show 95,000 to 120,000 distinct CDR3 sequences, about a tenth seen once. In germline, CDR1 is MDHEN, CDR2 SYDVKM. The V end lost 3 bases, the J end lost 3 bases, and 7 bases lay between the germline ends. This CDR3 is built from 13 residues. The sample originates from a study of spatial heterogeneity in lung cancer. Whole-study context: Where they were available, follow-up PBMC samples were sequenced, at a median of about 22 months after resection. The study's findings and limits: Tumor TCRs that were ubiquitous and expanded showed up in blood more at resection than follow-up.

Time point noted: blood at routine non-recurrence follow-up after resection. From tumor, nontumor lung or frozen PBMC, whole RNA was taken unsorted for sequencing. The sequence came from a female donor with early-stage non-small cell lung cancer. This specimen was PBMCs, taken at follow-up. V gene TRBV28 combines with J gene TRBJ2-3; no firm D call. This CDR3 reads CASSLPHTDTQYF. CDR3 nucleotides: TGTGCCAGCAGTTTGCCCCATACAGATACGCAGTATTTT.